This TCR beta chain was profiled in a study of PD-L1 blockade in urothelial cancer. Overall study context: Analyses were performed on blood at 3 weeks after treatment start (the second dose) and at 6 weeks.

CDR3 length: 14 residues. Trimming took 4 bases from V and 4 from J; bases not matched to a gene: 5. Germline-derived CDR1 and CDR2 are MNHEY and SMNVEV (reference sequence). Spiked synthetic TCR analogs estimated absolute template abundance per PCR. This table comes from immunoSEQ multiplex PCR, and its TCRdb copy is limited to in-frame clones, with some not included. The sample consists of about 81,000 clones, 89% of them appearing once. In its sample, this clone was seen a few times. The time point denotes: pretreatment peripheral blood. Source: PBMCs, taken around atezolizumab (anti-PD-L1) treatment. This receptor was taken from a woman of 80 years or more with urothelial cancer. The rearrangement uses TRBV27 and TRBJ1-2, with TRBD1 matching 8 bases. The CDR3 coding sequence is TGTGCCAGCAGTTCCAGGGGGCATGGCTATGGCTACACCTTC. This sequence encodes CASSSRGHGYGYTF.